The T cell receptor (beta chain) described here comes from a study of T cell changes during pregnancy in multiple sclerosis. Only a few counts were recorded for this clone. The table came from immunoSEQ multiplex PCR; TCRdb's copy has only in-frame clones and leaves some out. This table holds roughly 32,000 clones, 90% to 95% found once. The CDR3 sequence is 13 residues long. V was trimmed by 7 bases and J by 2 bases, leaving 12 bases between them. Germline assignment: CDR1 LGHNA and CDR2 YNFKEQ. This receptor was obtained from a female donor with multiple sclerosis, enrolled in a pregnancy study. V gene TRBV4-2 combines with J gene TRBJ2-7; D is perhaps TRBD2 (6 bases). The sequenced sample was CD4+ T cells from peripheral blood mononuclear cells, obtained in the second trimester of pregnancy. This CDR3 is CASTDPGAYEQYF. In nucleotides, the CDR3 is TGTGCCAGCACCGACCCGGGAGCCTACGAGCAGTACTTC.